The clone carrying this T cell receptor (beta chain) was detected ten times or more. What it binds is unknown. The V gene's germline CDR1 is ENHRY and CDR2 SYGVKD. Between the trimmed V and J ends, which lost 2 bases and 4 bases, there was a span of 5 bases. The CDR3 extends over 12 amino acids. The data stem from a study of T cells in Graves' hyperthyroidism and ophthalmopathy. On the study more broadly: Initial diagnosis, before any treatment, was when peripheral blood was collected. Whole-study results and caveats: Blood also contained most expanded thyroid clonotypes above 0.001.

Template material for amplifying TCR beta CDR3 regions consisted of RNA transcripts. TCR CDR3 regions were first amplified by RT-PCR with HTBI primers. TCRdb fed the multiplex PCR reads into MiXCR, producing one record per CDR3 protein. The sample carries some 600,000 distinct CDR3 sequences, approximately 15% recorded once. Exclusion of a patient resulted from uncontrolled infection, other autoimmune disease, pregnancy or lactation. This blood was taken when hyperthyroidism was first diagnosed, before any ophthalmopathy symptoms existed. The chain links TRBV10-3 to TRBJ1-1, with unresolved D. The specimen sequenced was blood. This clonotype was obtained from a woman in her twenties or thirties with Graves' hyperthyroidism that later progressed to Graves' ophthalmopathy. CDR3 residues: CAISETSTEAFF. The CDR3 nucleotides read TGTGCCATCAGTGAGACTAGCACTGAAGCTTTCTTT.